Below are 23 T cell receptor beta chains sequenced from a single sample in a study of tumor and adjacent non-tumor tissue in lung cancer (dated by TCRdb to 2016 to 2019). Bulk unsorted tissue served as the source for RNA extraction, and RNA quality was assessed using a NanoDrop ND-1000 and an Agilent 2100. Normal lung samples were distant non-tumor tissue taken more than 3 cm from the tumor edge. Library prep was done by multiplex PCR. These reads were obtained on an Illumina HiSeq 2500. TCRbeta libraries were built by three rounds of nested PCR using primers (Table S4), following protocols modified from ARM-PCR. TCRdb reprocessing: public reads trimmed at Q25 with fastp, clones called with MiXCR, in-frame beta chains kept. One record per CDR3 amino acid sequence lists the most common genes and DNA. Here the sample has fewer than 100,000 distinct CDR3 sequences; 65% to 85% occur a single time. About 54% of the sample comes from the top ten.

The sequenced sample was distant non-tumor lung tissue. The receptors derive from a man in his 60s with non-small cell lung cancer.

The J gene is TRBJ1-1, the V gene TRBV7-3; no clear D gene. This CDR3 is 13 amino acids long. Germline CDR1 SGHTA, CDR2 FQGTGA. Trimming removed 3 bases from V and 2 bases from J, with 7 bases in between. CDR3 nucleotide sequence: TGTGCCAGCAGCTTTAGACAAAACACTGAAGCTTTCTTT. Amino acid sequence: CASSFRQNTEAFF.

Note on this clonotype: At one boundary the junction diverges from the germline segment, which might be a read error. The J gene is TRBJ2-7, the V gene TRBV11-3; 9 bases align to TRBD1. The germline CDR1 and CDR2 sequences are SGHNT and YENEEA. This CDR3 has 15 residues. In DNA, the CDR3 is TGTGCTAGCAGCTTAGTGACAGGGGGATACTACGAGCAGAACTTC. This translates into CASSLVTGGYYEQNF.

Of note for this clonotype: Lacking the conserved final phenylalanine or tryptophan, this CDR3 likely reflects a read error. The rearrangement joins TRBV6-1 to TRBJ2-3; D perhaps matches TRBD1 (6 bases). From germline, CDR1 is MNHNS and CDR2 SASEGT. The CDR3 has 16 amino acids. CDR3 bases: TGTGCCAGTAGTGGCCGACAGGCGCCTAGCACAGATACGCAGTATATT. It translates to CASSGRQAPSTDTQYI.

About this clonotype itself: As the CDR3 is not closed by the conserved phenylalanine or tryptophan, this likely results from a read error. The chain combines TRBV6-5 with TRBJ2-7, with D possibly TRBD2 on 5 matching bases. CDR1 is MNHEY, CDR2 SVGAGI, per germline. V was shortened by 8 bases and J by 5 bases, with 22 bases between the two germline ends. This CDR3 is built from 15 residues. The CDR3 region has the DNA TGTGCCAGCGGCAATGGGAGAGTCACTCGCCACGAGCAGTACTTA. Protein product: CASGNGRVTRHEQYL.

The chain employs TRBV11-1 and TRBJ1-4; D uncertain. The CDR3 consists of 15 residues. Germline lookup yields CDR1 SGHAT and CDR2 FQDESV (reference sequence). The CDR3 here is CTGSSGSSRGEKLFF. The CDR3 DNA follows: TGTACCGGCAGTAGTGGTTCCTCCCGAGGTGAAAAACTGTTTTTT.

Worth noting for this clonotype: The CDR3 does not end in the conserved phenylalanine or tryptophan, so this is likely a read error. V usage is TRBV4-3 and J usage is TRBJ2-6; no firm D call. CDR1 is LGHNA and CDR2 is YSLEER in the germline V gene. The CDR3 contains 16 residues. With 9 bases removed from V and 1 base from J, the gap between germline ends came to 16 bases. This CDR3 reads CASNQEAVSGANVLTL. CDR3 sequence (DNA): TGCGCCAGTAACCAAGAGGCGGTGTCTGGGGCCAACGTCCTGACTCTC.

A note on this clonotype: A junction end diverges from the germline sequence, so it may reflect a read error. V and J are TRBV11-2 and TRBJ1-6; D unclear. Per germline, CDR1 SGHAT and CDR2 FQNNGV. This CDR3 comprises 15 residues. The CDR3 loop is CTSREMTEYNSPLHF. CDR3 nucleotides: TGTACCAGCAGAGAGATGACTGAATATAATTCACCCCTGCACTTT.

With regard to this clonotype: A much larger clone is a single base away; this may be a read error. CDR3 residues: CASSDVQPTGELFF. The CDR3 nucleotides are TGTGCCAGCAGTGATGTTCAGCCCACCGGGGAGCTGTTTTTT. This rearrangement joins TRBV6-1 to TRBJ2-2; D is undetermined. The CDR3 contains 14 residues. Trimming removed 3 bases from V and 4 bases from J, with 9 bases in between. The V gene's germline CDR1 is MNHNS and CDR2 SASEGT.

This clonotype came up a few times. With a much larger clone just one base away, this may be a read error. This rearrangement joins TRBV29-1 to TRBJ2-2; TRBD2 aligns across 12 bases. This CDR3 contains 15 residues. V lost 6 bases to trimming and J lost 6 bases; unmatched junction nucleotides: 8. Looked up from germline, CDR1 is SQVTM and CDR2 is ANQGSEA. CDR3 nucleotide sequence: TGCAGCGTGCTGACTAGCGGGAGTTACCCCGGGGAGCTGTTTTTT. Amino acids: CSVLTSGSYPGELFF.

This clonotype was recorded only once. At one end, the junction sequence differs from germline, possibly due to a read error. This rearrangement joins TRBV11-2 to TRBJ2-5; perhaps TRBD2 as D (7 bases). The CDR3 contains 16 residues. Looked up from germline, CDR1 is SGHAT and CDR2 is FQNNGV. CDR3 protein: CASSATMGGPKETQYF. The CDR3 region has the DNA TGTGCGAGCAGCGCCACAATGGGGGGGCCAAAGGAAACCCAGTACTTC.

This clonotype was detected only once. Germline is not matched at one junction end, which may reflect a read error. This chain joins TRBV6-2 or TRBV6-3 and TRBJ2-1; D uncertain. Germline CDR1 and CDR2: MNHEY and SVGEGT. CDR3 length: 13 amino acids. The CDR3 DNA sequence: TGTACCAGTAGTTACGCCGAATACAATGAGCAGTTCTTC. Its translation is CTSSYAEYNEQFF.

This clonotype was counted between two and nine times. CDR3 nucleotides: TGTGCTAGTGGTTTGCGGCGGGGGGTTACCGATACGCAGTATTTT. Protein product: CASGLRRGVTDTQYF. The chain carries TRBV12-5 and TRBJ2-3, with 8 nucleotides matching TRBD2. The V segment lost 2 bases and the J segment 6 bases; nucleotides outside the gene matches: 7. The CDR3 has 15 amino acids. Germline V lookup: CDR1 LGHNT, CDR2 FRNRAP.

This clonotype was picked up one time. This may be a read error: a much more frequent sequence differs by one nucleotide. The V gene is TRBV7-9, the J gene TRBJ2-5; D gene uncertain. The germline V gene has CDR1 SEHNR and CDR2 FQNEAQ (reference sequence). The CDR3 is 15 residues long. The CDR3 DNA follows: TGTGCCAGCAGCTTAAATTCACAGCCTCAAGAGACCCAGCACTTC. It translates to CASSLNSQPQETQHF.

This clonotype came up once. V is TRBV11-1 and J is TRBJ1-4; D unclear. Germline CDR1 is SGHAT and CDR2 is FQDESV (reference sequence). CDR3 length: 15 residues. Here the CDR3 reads CVRSGGSSRGEKLFF. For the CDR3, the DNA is TGTGTCAGAAGTGGTGGTTCCTCCCGAGGTGAAAAACTGTTTTTT. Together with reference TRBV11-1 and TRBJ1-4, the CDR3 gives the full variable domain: EAEVAQSPRYKITEKSQAVAFWCDPISGHATLYWYRQILGQGPELLVQFQDESVVDDSQLPKDRFSAERLKGVDSTLKIQPAELGDSAMYLCVRSGGSSRGEKLFFGSGTQLSVL.

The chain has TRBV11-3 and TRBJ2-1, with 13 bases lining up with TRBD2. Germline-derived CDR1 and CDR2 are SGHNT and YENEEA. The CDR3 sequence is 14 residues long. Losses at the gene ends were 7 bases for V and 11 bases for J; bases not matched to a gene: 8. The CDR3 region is CASTPTSGGAQQFF. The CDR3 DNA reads TGTGCCAGCACCCCAACTAGCGGGGGGGCCCAGCAGTTCTTC.

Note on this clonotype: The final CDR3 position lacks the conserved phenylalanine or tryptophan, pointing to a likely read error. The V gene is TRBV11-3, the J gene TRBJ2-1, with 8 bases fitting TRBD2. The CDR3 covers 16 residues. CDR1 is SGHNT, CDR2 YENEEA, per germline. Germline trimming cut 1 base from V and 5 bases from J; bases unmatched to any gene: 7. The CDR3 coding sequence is TGTGCCAGCAGCTTAGGGAGGACTAGCATCCACAATGAGCAGTTCTAC. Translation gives CASSLGRTSIHNEQFY.

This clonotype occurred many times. CDR3 region: CAISEPGTEAFF. In DNA, the CDR3 is TGTGCCATCAGTGAGCCGGGGACTGAAGCTTTCTTT. The rearrangement joins TRBV10-3 to TRBJ1-1; no reliable D call. Germline V gives CDR1 ENHRY, CDR2 SYGVKD. The V end lost 2 bases, the J end lost 5 bases, and 6 bases lay between the germline ends. The CDR3 totals 12 residues.

The DNA for the CDR3 is TGCGCCAGCAGTGAAGGGACAGTCTTAATCTGGGAGCTGTTTTTT. Amino acid sequence: CASSEGTVLIWELFF. The rearrangement links TRBV10-1 to TRBJ2-2, with 7 nucleotides matching TRBD1. Germline loops: CDR1 WNHNN, CDR2 SYGVQD (reference sequence). The V gene end was trimmed by 3 bases and the J gene end by 9 bases; junction bases not matched to a gene: 10. This CDR3 is 15 amino acids long.

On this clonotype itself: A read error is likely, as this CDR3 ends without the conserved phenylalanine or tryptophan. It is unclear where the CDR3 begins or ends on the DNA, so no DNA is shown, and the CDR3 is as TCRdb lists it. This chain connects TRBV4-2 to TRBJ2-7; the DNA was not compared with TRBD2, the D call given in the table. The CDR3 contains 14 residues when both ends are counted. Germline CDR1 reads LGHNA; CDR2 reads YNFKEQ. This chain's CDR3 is CASSQGTSSYELYS.

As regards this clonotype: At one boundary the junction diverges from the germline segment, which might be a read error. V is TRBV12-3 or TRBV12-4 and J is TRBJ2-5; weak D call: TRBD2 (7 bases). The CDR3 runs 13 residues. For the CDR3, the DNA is TGTGCCAGCAGACAGGGCGCGGGAGAGACCGAGTACTTC. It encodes CASRQGAGETEYF.

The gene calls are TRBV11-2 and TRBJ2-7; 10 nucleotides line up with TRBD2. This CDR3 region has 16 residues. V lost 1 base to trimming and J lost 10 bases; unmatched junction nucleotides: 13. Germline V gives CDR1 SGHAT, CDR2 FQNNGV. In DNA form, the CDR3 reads TGTGCCAGCAGCTTAGGAGGGCTAGCGGGAGTCGGCGAACAGTACTTC. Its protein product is CASSLGGLAGVGEQYF.

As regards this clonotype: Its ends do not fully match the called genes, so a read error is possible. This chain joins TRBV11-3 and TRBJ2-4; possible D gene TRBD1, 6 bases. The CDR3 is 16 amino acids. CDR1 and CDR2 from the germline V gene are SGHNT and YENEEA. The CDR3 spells CASGLAGTLTKNIQYF. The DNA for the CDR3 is TGTGCCAGCGGCTTAGCCGGGACACTCACCAAAAACATTCAGTACTTC.

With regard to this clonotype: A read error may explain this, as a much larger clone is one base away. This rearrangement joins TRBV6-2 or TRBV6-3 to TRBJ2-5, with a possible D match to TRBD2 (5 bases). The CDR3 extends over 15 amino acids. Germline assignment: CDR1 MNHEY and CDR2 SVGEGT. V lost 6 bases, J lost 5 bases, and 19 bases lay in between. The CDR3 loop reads CASRVDGLAQETQYF. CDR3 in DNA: TGTGCCAGCAGGGTGGACGGACTGGCCCAGGAGACCCAGTACTTC.